This T cell receptor (beta chain) was documented in a study of beta chain features in type 1 diabetes. Many counts were recorded for this clone. Its antigen is still unknown. Study findings and constraints: A moderate, significant TCRB CDR3 shortening appeared in type 1 diabetes across four CD4+ subsets.

Each of the CD4+ naive, central memory, regulatory and stem cell-like memory populations was sorted via CD45RO/CCR7/CD25/CD127/CD95/CD27. The investigators reverse transcribed all of the isolated RNA, so they sequenced expressed TCRB transcripts. The data were produced by immunoSEQ multiplex PCR, yet TCRdb's version contains in-frame clones alone and is incomplete. Of about 650,000 clones in the sample, roughly 12% are singletons; the top ten hold about 0.11%. The CDR3 is 15 amino acids. Trimming removed 5 bases from V and 2 bases from J; junction bases left unmatched: 6. Germline-derived CDR1 and CDR2 are SEHNR and FQNEAQ (reference sequence).

The TCR sequence derives from a young man with type 1 diabetes. The material sequenced was naive CD4+ T cells from blood. The genes are TRBV7-9 and TRBJ2-1, with 7 nucleotides matching TRBD1. The CDR3 nucleotides are TGTGCCAGCAGCCAAGTCGGACAGGCCTACAATGAGCAGTTCTTC. This sequence encodes CASSQVGQAYNEQFF.